The table lists the clone carrying this T cell receptor (beta chain) with a few counts. The antigen is not known. This entry comes from a study of cytomegalovirus exposure and HLA in healthy donors. Using immunoSEQ multiplex PCR, the repertoire was profiled, and TCRdb retains in-frame clones only, with some absent. The sample records about 260,000 clones, roughly 91% being singletons. Study results and caveats: Associated with cytomegalovirus, according to the listing, were 150 to 200 TCR beta chains. Reports indicated that the classifier achieved high specificity and sensitivity in diagnosing cytomegalovirus status. Rarity characterized most TCR sequences, yet some public TCRs appeared in many donors. CMV antigen specificity was confirmed in vitro for a few CMV-associated chains.

The CDR3 has 14 residues. Germline CDR1 is SEHNR and CDR2 is FQNEAQ (reference sequence). The ends lost 4 bases at V and 4 bases at J; junction bases unmatched: 4. Sequencing used PBMCs. The J gene is TRBJ1-1, the V gene TRBV7-9; TRBD1 agrees at 9 bases. The clonotype originates from a woman aged 25 to 39 in good health and CMV-seronegative. CDR3 loop: CASSYRGRITEAFF. The DNA of the CDR3 is TGTGCCAGCAGCTACAGGGGGCGCATCACTGAAGCTTTCTTT.